The source of this TCR beta chain is a study of T cell repertoires in cytomegalovirus infection. For the study at large: Signatures in public TCR beta sequences pointed to both CMV infection and matching HLA type. General study points: Accumulated public TCR beta family frequency recognized individuals carrying CMV together with the relevant HLA.

TCRdb reprocessed the reads with MiXCR, giving one entry per CDR3 protein. The sample comprises 200,000 to 300,000 distinct CDR3 sequences, 9% to 15% of which are singletons, and 1.5% to 2% rests with the top ten. CDR1 and CDR2 from the germline V gene are MNHEY and SVGEGT. The CDR3 runs 12 residues. V was cut by 6 bases and J by 8 bases, with 12 bases left in between. This clonotype was observed at least ten times. What it recognizes is unknown. Specimen: PBMCs. This sequence joins TRBV6-2 or TRBV6-3 and TRBJ2-3, with D possibly matching TRBD2 (5 bases). This receptor was obtained from a human donor in good health (CMV status not recorded). Some clones in this sample may be carry-over from other donors' samples. The CDR3 region is CASSYAGVTQYF. The CDR3 coding sequence is TGTGCCAGCAGCTACGCGGGCGTTACGCAGTATTTT.